The 21 T cell receptor beta chains below come from one sample, sequenced in a study of T cells expressing NK-cell markers. Reanalyzing the 5' RACE reads, TCRdb keeps one entry per CDR3 protein, without DNA. Recorded for this sample: approximately 150,000 distinct CDR3 sequences. The sequencing input was blood T cells: a sorted CD56 or NKG2C T cell subset, CD4+ or CD8+ T cells, or bulk PBMC T cells (not recorded which). All receptors come from a man aged 18 to 30 in good health.

The rearrangement joins TRBV12-3 or TRBV12-4 to TRBJ2-2; TCRdb reports TRBD1, a call that lacks DNA to check it against. The CDR3 length is 16 residues. The CDR3: CASKTRHRGRGGELFF.

The chain joins TRBV4-3 to TRBJ2-1; the TCRdb call, TRBD1, lacks DNA for checking. Germline CDR1 and CDR2: LGHNA and YSLEER. The CDR3 sequence is 19 residues long. The CDR3 region is CASSQDYLEGARSYNEQFF.

The rearrangement uses TRBV20-1 and TRBJ2-2; TCRdb's assignment of TRBD1 cannot be checked, as there is no DNA. CDR3 length equals 14 residues. The germline V gene has CDR1 DFQATT and CDR2 SNEGSKA (reference sequence). CDR3 sequence: CSARESGRDGELFF.

Here the CDR3 reads CSVSRTGSTGELFF. This sequence joins TRBV29-1 and TRBJ2-2; TCRdb designates TRBD1, a call that cannot be tested without DNA. This CDR3 is built from 14 residues. Germline values: CDR1 SQVTM, CDR2 ANQGSEA.

The chain combines TRBV29-1 with TRBJ2-7; the D gene TCRdb calls, TRBD1, cannot be checked with no DNA. The CDR3 runs to 14 residues. In germline, CDR1 is SQVTM, CDR2 ANQGSEA. The CDR3 protein is CSVEDPAGSYEQYF.

V is TRBV6-5 and J is TRBJ2-3. This CDR3 contains 13 residues. Germline V gene lookup returns CDR1 MNHEY and CDR2 SVGAGI. This CDR3 reads CASSYKNLDTQYF.

This chain connects TRBV4-1 to TRBJ2-7; TCRdb's D gene call, TRBD1, goes unchecked for lack of DNA. CDR3 length: 14 amino acids. Germline CDR1 reads MGHRA; CDR2 reads YSYEKL. The CDR3: CASSQARGHSEQYF.

The rearrangement uses TRBV7-6 and TRBJ2-7; TCRdb designates TRBD1, a call that cannot be tested without DNA. This CDR3 contains 17 residues. Germline CDR1 and CDR2: SGHVS and FNYEAQ. This CDR3 reads CASSLGDAGQGYYEQYF. Based on the CDR3 plus reference TRBV7-6 and TRBJ2-7, the full variable domain is GAGVSQSPRYKVTKRGQDVALRCDPISGHVSLYWYRQALGQGPEFLTYFNYEAQQDKSGLPNDRFSAERPEGSISTLTIQRTEQRDSAMYRCASSLGDAGQGYYEQYFGPGTRLTVT.

The chain combines TRBV4-2 with TRBJ2-1; TCRdb selects TRBD1, and the lack of DNA leaves this call unchecked. CDR1 is LGHNA and CDR2 is YNFKEQ in the germline V gene. This CDR3 has 13 residues. The CDR3 protein is CASSRNRGTEQFF.

The chain recombines TRBV5-4 with TRBJ2-5; with no DNA, the TCRdb D assignment of TRBD2 cannot be verified. The CDR3 runs to 15 residues. Germline CDR1 is SGHNT and CDR2 is YYREEE (reference sequence). The CDR3 spells CASSLVPSGQETQYF.

This rearrangement joins TRBV29-1 to TRBJ2-1. Germline CDR1 reads SQVTM; CDR2 reads ANQGSEA. There are 15 residues in the CDR3. This CDR3 reads CSVHLAEISYNEQFF.

V usage is TRBV19 and J usage is TRBJ1-2. The CDR3 spans 14 residues. Germline loops: CDR1 LNHDA, CDR2 SQIVND (reference sequence). CDR3 loop: CASTQGSTNYGYTF. Full variable domain (remainder filled in from reference TRBV19 and TRBJ1-2): DGGITQSPKYLFRKEGQNVTLSCEQNLNHDAMYWYRQDPGQGLRLIYYSQIVNDFQKGDIAEGYSVSREKKESFPLTVTSAQKNPTAFYLCASTQGSTNYGYTFGSGTRLTVV.

The chain is built from TRBV5-1 and TRBJ2-5. The germline V gene encodes CDR1 SGHRS and CDR2 YFSETQ. The CDR3 contains 16 residues. The CDR3 here is CASSPAPNGVLETQYF.

The gene calls are TRBV21-1 and TRBJ2-1. TRBV21-1 is assigned pseudogene status. The CDR3 has 14 amino acids. CDR3 amino acids: CASSKGVGSNEQFF.

This chain links TRBV14 with TRBJ2-1; TCRdb reports TRBD2, a call that lacks DNA to check it against. Germline V gene lookup returns CDR1 SGHDN and CDR2 FVKESK. This CDR3 has 11 residues. The CDR3 loop reads CASGQGSEQFF.

This chain's CDR3 is CASSLGYGGSSNEQFF. The V gene is TRBV12-3 or TRBV12-4, the J gene TRBJ2-1; there is no DNA to check the TCRdb D call of TRBD2. The CDR3 has 16 amino acids.

The CDR3 reads CASSLGPSSYNEQFF. The V gene is TRBV7-2, the J gene TRBJ2-1. The CDR3 extends over 15 amino acids. Germline V lookup: CDR1 SGHTA, CDR2 FQGNSA.

J is TRBJ2-2 and V is TRBV10-3. CDR1 and CDR2 from the germline V gene are ENHRY and SYGVKD. The CDR3 spans 11 residues. This chain's CDR3 is CAISDSRELFF.

This rearrangement joins TRBV29-1 to TRBJ2-5; with no DNA, the TCRdb D assignment of TRBD2 cannot be verified. The CDR3 sequence is 11 residues long. CDR1 is SQVTM, CDR2 ANQGSEA, per germline. This CDR3 is CSAMEGQTQYF.

The chain's CDR3 is CASSQETRGNEQFF. The chain joins TRBV4-1 to TRBJ2-1; there is no DNA to check the TCRdb D call of TRBD2. The CDR3 is made up of 14 amino acids. The V gene's germline CDR1 is MGHRA and CDR2 YSYEKL.

The chain is built from TRBV14 and TRBJ2-5; TCRdb designates TRBD1, a call that cannot be tested without DNA. The CDR3 is made up of 12 amino acids. Germline V CDR1 and CDR2: SGHDN, FVKESK. This chain's CDR3 is CASSQDQGRQYF.